The entry that follows covers one T cell receptor (beta chain) sequence. What it binds is unknown. After template switching added a universal primer site, the resulting cDNA carried unique molecular identifiers. In TCRdb, the 5' RACE reads were re-called with MiXCR into one record per CDR3 protein. There are hundreds of thousands of distinct CDR3 sequences in the sample; 21% occur only once, and roughly 4% lies in the top ten. These data come from a study of identical twins. General observations from the study: Analyses of zero insertions could, in part, be confounded by invariant MAIT and iNKT cells. Whereas memory repertoires showed no such difference, abundant cord blood beta clonotypes carried fewer insertions.

This CDR3 is 12 amino acids long. Losses at the gene ends were 7 bases for V and 9 bases for J; bases not matched to a gene: 6. Germline loops: CDR1 DFQATT, CDR2 SNEGSKA (reference sequence). The data were also submitted as part of a second study, on T cells expressing NK-cell markers.

This receptor was obtained from a woman aged 18-29 years in good health. V usage is TRBV20-1 and J usage is TRBJ2-1; 10 bases align to TRBD1. Sequences were obtained from PBMCs. The CDR3 spells CSVGTGDAEQFF. CDR3 nucleotides: TGCAGTGTTGGGACAGGGGACGCTGAGCAGTTCTTC.